These T cell receptor beta chains were read from a single sample in a study of radiotherapy plus CTLA-4 blockade in lung cancer. TCRdb's copy holds only in-frame clones and misses some; the assay was immunoSEQ multiplex PCR. The sample shows under 45,000 clones, 79% of them seen only once. Sequenced material: peripheral blood, taken from a patient treated with radiotherapy plus ipilimumab. These receptors all come from a human donor with non-small cell lung cancer that progressed on radiotherapy plus ipilimumab. Each CDR3 is given with its conserved first and last residue. A D gene is named only where the DNA matches it firmly. Clone size appears in some rows only: once, few, many, or a class for an expanded clone.

V,length,J,D,size,CDR3,DNA
TRBV6-5,16,TRBJ1-6,NA,NA,CASSYSQAPYNSPLHF,TGTGCCAGCAGTTACTCTCAGGCACCCTATAATTCACCCCTCCACTTT
TRBV11-2,17,TRBJ1-1,TRBD1,once,CASSSRFQGELGTEAFF,TGTGCCAGCAGTTCAAGGTTTCAGGGGGAACTGGGCACTGAAGCTTTCTTT
TRBV28,14,TRBJ1-1,TRBD1,NA,CASSLSDRGTEAFF,TGTGCCAGCAGTTTATCAGACAGGGGCACTGAAGCTTTCTTT
TRBV5-6,17,TRBJ2-5,TRBD2,NA,CASSLASAGGPGETQYF,TGTGCCAGCAGCTTGGCCTCAGCGGGGGGCCCGGGGGAGACCCAGTACTTC
TRBV5-1,13,TRBJ1-1,NA,NA,CASSRDKNTEAFF,TGCGCCAGCAGCCGCGACAAGAACACTGAAGCTTTCTTT
TRBV2,14,TRBJ2-3,TRBD2,NA,CASSVLAGPDTQYF,TGTGCCAGCAGTGTGTTAGCGGGGCCAGATACGCAGTATTTT
TRBV10-2,14,TRBJ2-5,TRBD2,NA,CASRGLADQETQYF,TGCGCCAGCAGGGGACTAGCGGACCAAGAGACCCAGTACTTC
TRBV19,15,TRBJ2-2,NA,NA,CASHDPGVNTGELFF,TGTGCCAGTCACGACCCAGGGGTAAACACCGGGGAGCTGTTTTTT
TRBV6-5,15,TRBJ1-2,TRBD1,few,CASSYSMEGARGYTF,TGTGCCAGCAGTTACTCGATGGAGGGGGCTCGAGGCTACACCTTC
TRBV5-1,14,TRBJ1-1,NA,NA,CASSYQDRGTEAFF,TGCGCCAGCAGCTATCAGGACCGGGGGACTGAAGCTTTCTTT
TRBV29-1,15,TRBJ2-1,TRBD1,NA,CSALGGTGAYNEQFF,TGCAGCGCCCTGGGGGGGACAGGGGCTTACAATGAGCAGTTCTTC
TRBV18,16,TRBJ2-3,TRBD2,NA,CASSPTGLAGGDTQYF,TGTGCCAGCTCACCAACCGGACTAGCGGGAGGAGATACGCAGTATTTT
TRBV19,14,TRBJ1-1,NA,once,CASRSPGQNTEAFF,TGTGCCAGTAGGTCTCCGGGACAGAACACTGAAGCTTTCTTT
TRBV7-9,12,TRBJ1-2,TRBD1,once,CASSFQGAGYTF,TGTGCCAGCAGCTTCCAGGGGGCCGGCTACACCTTC
TRBV28,14,TRBJ1-2,TRBD1,few,CASSRGQGRDGYTF,TGTGCCAGCAGTCGTGGACAGGGGAGGGATGGCTACACCTTC
TRBV4-1,19,TRBJ2-6,TRBD1,NA,CASSQLGTVVDSGANVLTF,TGCGCCAGCAGCCAGCTCGGGACAGTCGTTGACTCTGGGGCCAACGTCCTGACTTTC
TRBV6-6,13,TRBJ2-7,NA,NA,CASRTDNSYEQYF,TGTGCCAGCAGGACGGACAACTCCTACGAGCAGTACTTC
TRBV25-1,14,TRBJ1-1,NA,NA,CASSSQTGSTEAFF,TGTGCCAGCAGCAGTCAGACAGGATCTACTGAAGCTTTCTTT
TRBV7-2,14,TRBJ1-5,TRBD1,few,CASSPRQGDQPQHF,TGTGCCAGCAGCCCGCGACAGGGGGATCAGCCCCAGCATTTT
TRBV9,16,TRBJ2-5,NA,NA,CASSVGGSGYQETQYF,TGTGCCAGCAGCGTAGGCGGCAGCGGGTACCAAGAGACCCAGTACTTC
TRBV9,18,TRBJ2-3,NA,NA,CASSGPLSMRGHRDTQYF,TGTGCCAGCAGCGGGCCATTGTCGATGCGGGGCCATCGAGATACGCAGTATTTT
TRBV4-2,16,TRBJ2-3,TRBD2,once,CASSQGLAAGEDTQYF,TGTGCCAGCAGCCAAGGGCTGGCAGCGGGGGAGGATACGCAGTATTTT
TRBV11-2,15,TRBJ2-3,TRBD2,NA,CASSLEGLAPDTQYF,TGTGCCAGCAGCTTAGAGGGACTAGCGCCAGATACGCAGTATTTT
TRBV5-1,13,TRBJ2-7,NA,few,CASSPQGGYEQYF,TGCGCCAGCAGTCCCCAGGGGGGCTACGAGCAGTACTTC
TRBV4-1,16,TRBJ1-1,NA,once,CASSQDLITRTRRAFF,TGCGCCAGCAGCCAAGATCTTATTACGCGGACCCGGAGGGCTTTCTTT
TRBV7-8,12,TRBJ1-2,NA,NA,CASSSGDYGYTF,TGTGCCAGCAGCTCGGGGGATTATGGCTACACCTTC
TRBV5-1,16,TRBJ2-6,NA,NA,CASSLVSSGSGDVLTF,TGCGCCAGCAGCTTGGTATCTAGCGGTTCAGGGGACGTCCTGACTTTC
TRBV5-1,17,TRBJ2-5,TRBD1,few,CASSLGTGGPFQETQYF,TGCGCCAGCAGCTTGGGGACAGGGGGGCCGTTCCAAGAGACCCAGTACTTC
TRBV4-1,14,TRBJ1-5,TRBD1,once,CASSLQGADQPQHF,TGCGCCAGCAGCCTACAGGGGGCAGATCAGCCCCAGCATTTT
TRBV19,14,TRBJ2-3,NA,NA,CASSSTGPTDTQYF,TGTGCCAGTAGTTCTACAGGTCCCACAGATACGCAGTATTTT
TRBV6-6,14,TRBJ1-2,TRBD1,few,CASSYFGTGSGYTF,TGTGCCAGCAGTTATTTCGGGACAGGTAGTGGCTACACCTTC
TRBV5-1,14,TRBJ1-6,TRBD1,NA,CASSQGQGNSPLHF,TGCGCCAGCAGCCAGGGACAGGGGAATTCACCCCTCCACTTT
TRBV6-6,14,TRBJ2-3,TRBD2,NA,CASSQRGGADTQYF,TGTGCCAGCAGCCAGCGGGGGGGAGCAGATACGCAGTATTTT
TRBV2,19,TRBJ2-1,TRBD1,NA,CASSVWWDRGVLGDNEQFF,TGTGCCAGCAGTGTATGGTGGGACAGGGGAGTCCTCGGTGACAATGAGCAGTTCTTC
TRBV19,11,TRBJ2-7,NA,NA,CASSINREQYF,TGTGCCAGTAGTATTAACAGAGAGCAGTACTTC
TRBV4-1,17,TRBJ2-7,NA,NA,CASSQAQGYLYSYEQYF,TGCGCCAGCAGCCAAGCACAGGGTTACCTATACTCCTACGAGCAGTACTTC
TRBV11-2,16,TRBJ1-4,TRBD1,NA,CASSLSHGTGASKLFF,TGTGCCAGCAGCTTAAGCCACGGGACAGGGGCGTCAAAACTGTTTTTT